A selection of T cell receptor beta chains follows, all from one sample in a study of sequential checkpoint blockade in melanoma. The protocol was immunoSEQ multiplex PCR, while the TCRdb copy is restricted to in-frame clones and leaves out a portion. This sample has under 2,500 clones; 20% occur once, and the top ten carry around 18%. Sequenced here: tumor tissue (inferred from file names), sampled from a patient given nivolumab and ipilimumab in sequence. These receptors originate from a human donor with melanoma. Both conserved end residues are part of each CDR3. The order of the fields is V gene, J gene, D gene, clone size, CDR3 DNA, CDR3 protein. The D gene is left open where the match is weak. The size of a clone is reported for some rows only, either as once, few or many, or as a class for expanded clones.

V gene: TRBV19
J gene: TRBJ1-1
D gene: -
clone size: few
CDR3 DNA: TGTGCCAGTTCCGTCAGGGTAGACACTGAAGCTTTCTTT
CDR3 protein: CASSVRVDTEAFF

V gene: TRBV11-3
J gene: TRBJ1-5
D gene: -
clone size: medium-sized
CDR3 DNA: TGTGCCAGCAGGTCAGGGATGGAGGGTCAGCCCCAGCATTTT
CDR3 protein: CASRSGMEGQPQHF

V gene: TRBV18
J gene: TRBJ2-6
D gene: TRBD1
clone size: -
CDR3 DNA: TGTGCCAGCTCACCATTACCGCAGGGGGCCCCTGGGGCCAACGTCCTGACTTTC
CDR3 protein: CASSPLPQGAPGANVLTF

V gene: TRBV28
J gene: TRBJ1-4
D gene: -
clone size: -
CDR3 DNA: TGTGCCAGCGGGGGCGCAACTAATGAAAAACTGTTTTTT
CDR3 protein: CASGGATNEKLFF

V gene: TRBV28
J gene: TRBJ2-7
D gene: -
clone size: medium-sized
CDR3 DNA: TGTGCCAGCAGTTTATTCGGGGGAGTTGGCGAGCAGTACTTC
CDR3 protein: CASSLFGGVGEQYF

V gene: TRBV6-8
J gene: TRBJ1-4
D gene: TRBD1
clone size: -
CDR3 DNA: TGTGCCAGCAGTGGCCGGTTCCGGGACAGGGAAGTCTCTAAAGAAAAACTGTTTTTT
CDR3 protein: CASSGRFRDREVSKEKLFF

V gene: TRBV5-1
J gene: TRBJ1-2
D gene: -
clone size: -
CDR3 DNA: TGCGCCAGCAGCTCCCCCCCGAAATCGAACGGCTACACCTTC
CDR3 protein: CASSSPPKSNGYTF

V gene: TRBV6-8
J gene: TRBJ2-7
D gene: -
clone size: medium-sized
CDR3 DNA: TGTGCCAGCAGTTACTCGAACCGCCTGGTCAGAAGCTCCTACGAGCAGTACTTC
CDR3 protein: CASSYSNRLVRSSYEQYF

V gene: TRBV9
J gene: TRBJ1-6
D gene: TRBD1
clone size: -
CDR3 DNA: TGTGCCAGCAGCGGATCCCAGGGGGTTTCACCCCTCCACTTT
CDR3 protein: CASSGSQGVSPLHF

V gene: TRBV12-2
J gene: TRBJ2-1
D gene: -
clone size: medium-sized
CDR3 DNA: TGTGCCGGGACTGTGGGCGGAGCCTACAATGAGCAGTTCTTC
CDR3 protein: CAGTVGGAYNEQFF

V gene: TRBV28
J gene: TRBJ2-1
D gene: -
clone size: -
CDR3 DNA: TGTGCCAGCAGTCCTTCCGGGGAAGTCAATGAGCAGTTCTTC
CDR3 protein: CASSPSGEVNEQFF

V gene: TRBV18
J gene: TRBJ1-2
D gene: TRBD1
clone size: -
CDR3 DNA: TGTGCCAGCTCACCCGCAGGGGGCAATGGCTACACCTTC
CDR3 protein: CASSPAGGNGYTF

V gene: TRBV6-8
J gene: TRBJ1-5
D gene: TRBD1
clone size: -
CDR3 DNA: TGTGCCAGCAGTCCGCGACAGGGCTATCAGCCCCAGCATTTT
CDR3 protein: CASSPRQGYQPQHF

V gene: TRBV11-3
J gene: TRBJ1-5
D gene: TRBD1
clone size: many
CDR3 DNA: TGTGCCAGCAGCGGGACAGGGTTGGGCAATCAGCCCCAGCATTTT
CDR3 protein: CASSGTGLGNQPQHF

V gene: TRBV28
J gene: TRBJ1-1
D gene: TRBD1
clone size: -
CDR3 DNA: TGTGCCAGCAGTTTGACAGGGTGGGGCACTGAAGCTTTCTTT
CDR3 protein: CASSLTGWGTEAFF

V gene: TRBV11-3
J gene: TRBJ2-1
D gene: -
clone size: medium-sized
CDR3 DNA: TGTGCCAGCAACCAACCAGGGACCAATTACAATGAGCAGTTCTTC
CDR3 protein: CASNQPGTNYNEQFF

V gene: TRBV6-8
J gene: TRBJ1-2
D gene: -
clone size: few
CDR3 DNA: TGTGCCAGCAGTTACTCGTTGACAGCTGGCTACACCTTC
CDR3 protein: CASSYSLTAGYTF

V gene: TRBV7-4
J gene: TRBJ2-2
D gene: -
clone size: -
CDR3 DNA: TGTGCCAGCAGCTTAGTTCTGAGCGGGGAGCTGTTTTTT
CDR3 protein: CASSLVLSGELFF

V gene: TRBV28
J gene: TRBJ1-1
D gene: -
clone size: -
CDR3 DNA: TGTGCCAGCAGTTTATTAAGGAACACTGAAGCTTTCTTT
CDR3 protein: CASSLLRNTEAFF

V gene: TRBV10-2
J gene: TRBJ1-2
D gene: TRBD1
clone size: -
CDR3 DNA: TGCGCCAGCACTGGGACAGGGGACTATGGCTACACCTTC
CDR3 protein: CASTGTGDYGYTF

V gene: TRBV18
J gene: TRBJ1-2
D gene: TRBD1
clone size: -
CDR3 DNA: TGTGCCAGCTCACAAGGGACAGGTGGAGGCTACACCTTC
CDR3 protein: CASSQGTGGGYTF

V gene: TRBV15
J gene: TRBJ1-1
D gene: -
clone size: -
CDR3 DNA: TGTGCCACCAGCAGATCAAGGGGGGGCATGACTGAAGCTTTCTTT
CDR3 protein: CATSRSRGGMTEAFF

V gene: TRBV6-1
J gene: TRBJ1-2
D gene: -
clone size: -
CDR3 DNA: TGTGCCAGCAGTGAAGAGATCCACTATGGCTACACCTTC
CDR3 protein: CASSEEIHYGYTF

V gene: TRBV4-1
J gene: TRBJ1-1
D gene: -
clone size: few
CDR3 DNA: TGCGCCACCCCTGGCCCTCACACTGAAGCTTTCTTT
CDR3 protein: CATPGPHTEAFF

V gene: TRBV1
J gene: TRBJ1-2
D gene: -
clone size: few
CDR3 DNA: TGCGCCAGCAGCACCCGACAGGATACTAACTATGGCTACACCTTC
CDR3 protein: CASSTRQDTNYGYTF

V gene: TRBV5-1
J gene: TRBJ2-7
D gene: TRBD1
clone size: few
CDR3 DNA: TGCGCCAGCAGCTTGGGCAAGGACAGGACTTTCTACGAGCAGTACTTC
CDR3 protein: CASSLGKDRTFYEQYF

V gene: TRBV6-7
J gene: TRBJ1-1
D gene: -
clone size: -
CDR3 DNA: TGTGCCAGCAGTAACAGGCTTGAAGCTTTCTTT
CDR3 protein: CASSNRLEAFF

V gene: TRBV6-8
J gene: TRBJ2-2
D gene: TRBD1
clone size: medium-sized
CDR3 DNA: TGTGCCAGCAGGCGGTGGGGGACAGGGTCGAACACCGGGGAGCTGTTTTTT
CDR3 protein: CASRRWGTGSNTGELFF

V gene: TRBV10-3
J gene: TRBJ2-7
D gene: -
clone size: -
CDR3 DNA: TGTGCCATCAGTGAGCCGGCGGGACGGAGCTACGAGCAGTACTTC
CDR3 protein: CAISEPAGRSYEQYF

V gene: TRBV5-1
J gene: TRBJ2-3
D gene: -
clone size: -
CDR3 DNA: TGCGCCAGCAGCTTGGCGGACGCTAGCACAGATACGCAGTATTTT
CDR3 protein: CASSLADASTDTQYF

V gene: TRBV9
J gene: TRBJ2-2
D gene: -
clone size: few
CDR3 DNA: TGTGCCAGCAGCGTAGGAGCGGACTTCTACACCGGGGAGCTGTTTTTT
CDR3 protein: CASSVGADFYTGELFF